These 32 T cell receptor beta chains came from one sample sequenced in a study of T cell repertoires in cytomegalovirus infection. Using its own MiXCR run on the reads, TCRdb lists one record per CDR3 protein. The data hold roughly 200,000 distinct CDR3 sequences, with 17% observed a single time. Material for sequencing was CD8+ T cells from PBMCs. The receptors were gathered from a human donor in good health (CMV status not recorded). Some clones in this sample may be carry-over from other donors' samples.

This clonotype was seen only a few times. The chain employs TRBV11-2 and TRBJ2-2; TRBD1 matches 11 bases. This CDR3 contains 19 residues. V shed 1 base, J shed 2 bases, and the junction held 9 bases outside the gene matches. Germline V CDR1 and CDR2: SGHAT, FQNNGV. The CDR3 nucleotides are TGTGCCAGCAGCTTAGGTCCGTGGACAGGGGGCAGAAACACCGGGGAGCTGTTTTTT. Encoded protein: CASSLGPWTGGRNTGELFF.

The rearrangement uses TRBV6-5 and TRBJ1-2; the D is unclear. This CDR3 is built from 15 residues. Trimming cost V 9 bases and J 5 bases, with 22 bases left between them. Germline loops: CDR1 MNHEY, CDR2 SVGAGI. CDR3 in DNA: TGTGCCAGTACAGAGGGCAGCGTCAACTTTTATGGCTACACCTTC. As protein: CASTEGSVNFYGYTF.

The chain's CDR3 is CASSRLGVETQYF. The CDR3 DNA reads as TGTGCCAGCAGCCGCCTAGGAGTAGAGACCCAGTACTTC. V is TRBV6-5 and J is TRBJ2-5; D uncertain. The germline V gene has CDR1 MNHEY and CDR2 SVGAGI. The CDR3 extends over 13 amino acids. V lost 6 bases and J 4 bases, leaving 12 bases between the germline ends.

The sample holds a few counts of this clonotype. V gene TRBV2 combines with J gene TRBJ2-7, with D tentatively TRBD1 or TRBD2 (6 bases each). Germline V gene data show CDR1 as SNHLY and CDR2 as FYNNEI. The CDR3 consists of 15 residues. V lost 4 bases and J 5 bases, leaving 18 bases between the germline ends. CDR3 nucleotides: TGTGCCAGCAGTGTGGATCAGGGGAGGTCCCACGAGCAGTACTTC. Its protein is CASSVDQGRSHEQYF.

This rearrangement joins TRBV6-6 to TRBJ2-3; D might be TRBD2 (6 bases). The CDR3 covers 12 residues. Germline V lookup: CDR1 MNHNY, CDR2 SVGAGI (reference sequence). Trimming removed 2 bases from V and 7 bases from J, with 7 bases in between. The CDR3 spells CASSYGGNTQYF. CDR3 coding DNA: TGTGCCAGCAGTTACGGGGGGAATACGCAGTATTTT.

CDR3 bases: TGCAGTGCTAGAGTCCGGCGCGAGCGGGACGCCACCGGGGAGCTGTTTTTT. This codes for CSARVRRERDATGELFF. The chain recombines TRBV20-1 with TRBJ2-2; 7 bases match TRBD2. The CDR3 spans 17 residues. Germline trimming cut 1 base from V and 4 bases from J; bases unmatched to any gene: 12. Germline CDR1 is DFQATT and CDR2 is SNEGSKA (reference sequence).

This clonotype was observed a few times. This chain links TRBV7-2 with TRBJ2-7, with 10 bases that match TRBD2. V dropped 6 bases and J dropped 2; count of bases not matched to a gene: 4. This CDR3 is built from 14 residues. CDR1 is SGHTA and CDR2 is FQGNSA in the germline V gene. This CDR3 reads CASSRLAGAYEQYF. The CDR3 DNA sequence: TGTGCCAGCAGTCGTCTAGCGGGGGCCTACGAGCAGTACTTC.

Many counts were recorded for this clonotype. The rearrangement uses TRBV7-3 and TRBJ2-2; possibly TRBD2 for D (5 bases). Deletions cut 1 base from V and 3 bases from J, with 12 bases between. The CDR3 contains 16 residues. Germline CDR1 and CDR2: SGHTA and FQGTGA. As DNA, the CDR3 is TGTGCCAGCAGCTTAAACGGCGGAGGCTACACCGGGGAGCTGTTTTTT. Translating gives CASSLNGGGYTGELFF.

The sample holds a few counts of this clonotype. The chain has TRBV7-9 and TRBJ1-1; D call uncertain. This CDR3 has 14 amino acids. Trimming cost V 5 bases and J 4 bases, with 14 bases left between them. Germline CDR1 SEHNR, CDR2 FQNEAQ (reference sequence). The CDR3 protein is CASSPAGWSTEAFF. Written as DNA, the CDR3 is TGTGCCAGCAGCCCGGCGGGATGGAGCACTGAAGCTTTCTTT.

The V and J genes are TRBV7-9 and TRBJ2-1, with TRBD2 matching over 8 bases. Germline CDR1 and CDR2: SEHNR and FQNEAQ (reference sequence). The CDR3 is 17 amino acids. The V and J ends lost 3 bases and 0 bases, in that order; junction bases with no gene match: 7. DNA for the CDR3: TGTGCCAGCAGCTTCAGCGGGGGTCCGAGCTCCTACAATGAGCAGTTCTTC. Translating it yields CASSFSGGPSSYNEQFF.

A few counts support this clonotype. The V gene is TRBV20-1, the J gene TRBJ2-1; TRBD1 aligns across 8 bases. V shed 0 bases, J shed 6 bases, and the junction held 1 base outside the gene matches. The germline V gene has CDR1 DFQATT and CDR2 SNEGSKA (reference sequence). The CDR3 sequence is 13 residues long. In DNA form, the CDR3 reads TGCAGTGCTAGAGATCAGGGGGCCAATGAGCAGTTCTTC. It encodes CSARDQGANEQFF.

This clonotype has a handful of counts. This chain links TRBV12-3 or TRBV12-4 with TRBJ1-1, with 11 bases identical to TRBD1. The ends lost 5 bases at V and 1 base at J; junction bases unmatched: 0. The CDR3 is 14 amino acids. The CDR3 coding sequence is TGTGCCAGCAGTGGACAGGGGGCGAACACTGAAGCTTTCTTT. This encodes CASSGQGANTEAFF.

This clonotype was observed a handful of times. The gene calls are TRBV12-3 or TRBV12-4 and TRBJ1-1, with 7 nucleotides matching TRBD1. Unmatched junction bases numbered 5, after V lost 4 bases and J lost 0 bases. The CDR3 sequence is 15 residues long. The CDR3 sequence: CASSWTGAMNTEAFF. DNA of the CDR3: TGTGCCAGCAGTTGGACAGGTGCCATGAACACTGAAGCTTTCTTT.

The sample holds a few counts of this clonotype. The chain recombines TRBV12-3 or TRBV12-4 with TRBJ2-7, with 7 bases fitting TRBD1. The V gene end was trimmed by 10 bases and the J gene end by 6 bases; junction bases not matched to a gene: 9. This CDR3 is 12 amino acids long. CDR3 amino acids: CATSTGSAEQYF. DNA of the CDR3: TGTGCCACCTCGACAGGGTCGGCCGAGCAGTACTTC.

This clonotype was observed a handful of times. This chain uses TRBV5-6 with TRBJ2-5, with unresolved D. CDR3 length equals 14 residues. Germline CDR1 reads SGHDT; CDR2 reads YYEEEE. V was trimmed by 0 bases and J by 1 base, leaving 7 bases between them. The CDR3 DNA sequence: TGTGCCAGCAGCTTGGCCAACATCCAAGAGACCCAGTACTTC. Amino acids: CASSLANIQETQYF.

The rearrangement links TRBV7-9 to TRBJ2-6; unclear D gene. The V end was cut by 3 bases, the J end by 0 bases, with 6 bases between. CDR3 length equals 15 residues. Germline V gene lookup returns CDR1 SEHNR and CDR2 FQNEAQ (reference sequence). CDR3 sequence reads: CASSFRVSGANVLTF. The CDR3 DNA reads TGTGCCAGCAGCTTCCGTGTCTCTGGGGCCAACGTCCTGACTTTC.

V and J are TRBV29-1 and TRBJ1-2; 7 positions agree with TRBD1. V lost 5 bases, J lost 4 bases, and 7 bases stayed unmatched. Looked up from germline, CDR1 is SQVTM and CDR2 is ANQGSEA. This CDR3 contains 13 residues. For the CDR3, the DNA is TGCAGCGTTATTGGACAGGAGGGCTATGGCTACACCTTC. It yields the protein CSVIGQEGYGYTF.

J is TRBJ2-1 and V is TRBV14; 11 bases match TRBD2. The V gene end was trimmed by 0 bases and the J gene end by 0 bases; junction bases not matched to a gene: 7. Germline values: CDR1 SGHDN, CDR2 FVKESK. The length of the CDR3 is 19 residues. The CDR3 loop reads CASSQDPRTSGSSYNEQFF. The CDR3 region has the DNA TGTGCCAGCAGCCAAGATCCCCGAACTAGCGGGAGCTCCTACAATGAGCAGTTCTTC. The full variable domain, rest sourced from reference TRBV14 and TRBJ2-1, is EAGVTQFPSHSVIEKGQTVTLRCDPISGHDNLYWYRRVMGKEIKFLLHFVKESKQDESGMPNNRFLAERTGGTYSTLKVQPAELEDSGVYFCASSQDPRTSGSSYNEQFFGPGTRLTVL.

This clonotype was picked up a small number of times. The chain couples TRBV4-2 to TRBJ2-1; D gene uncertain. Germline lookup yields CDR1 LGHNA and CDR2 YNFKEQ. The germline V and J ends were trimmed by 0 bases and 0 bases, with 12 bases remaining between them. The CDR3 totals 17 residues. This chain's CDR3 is CASSQERVDVSYNEQFF. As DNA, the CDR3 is TGTGCCAGCAGCCAAGAACGGGTCGATGTCTCCTACAATGAGCAGTTCTTC.

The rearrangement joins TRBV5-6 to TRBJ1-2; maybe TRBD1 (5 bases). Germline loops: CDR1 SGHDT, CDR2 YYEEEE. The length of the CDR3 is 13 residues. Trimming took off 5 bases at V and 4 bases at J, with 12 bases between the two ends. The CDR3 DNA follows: TGTGCCAGCAGGGGGGACGGACTCTATGGCTACACCTTC. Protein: CASRGDGLYGYTF.

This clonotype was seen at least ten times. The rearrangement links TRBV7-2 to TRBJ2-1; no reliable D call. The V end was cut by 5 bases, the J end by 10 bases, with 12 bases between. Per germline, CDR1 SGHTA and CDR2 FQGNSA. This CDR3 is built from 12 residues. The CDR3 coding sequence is TGTGCCAGCAGCCCCCGGGCAGAGGAGCAGTTCTTC. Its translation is CASSPRAEEQFF.

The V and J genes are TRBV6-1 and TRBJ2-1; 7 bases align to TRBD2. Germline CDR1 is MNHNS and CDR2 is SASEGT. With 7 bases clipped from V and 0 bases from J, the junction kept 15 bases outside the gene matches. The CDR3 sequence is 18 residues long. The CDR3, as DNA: TGTGCCAGCACCGACGATTCGAGCGGGGCCTACTCCTACAATGAGCAGTTCTTC. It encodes CASTDDSSGAYSYNEQFF.

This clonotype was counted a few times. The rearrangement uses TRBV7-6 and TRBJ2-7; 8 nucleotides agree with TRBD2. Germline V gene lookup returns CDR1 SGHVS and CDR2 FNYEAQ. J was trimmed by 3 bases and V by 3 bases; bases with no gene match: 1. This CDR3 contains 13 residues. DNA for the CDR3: TGTGCCAGCAGCTTCCGGGGGGGCTACGAGCAGTACTTC. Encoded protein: CASSFRGGYEQYF.

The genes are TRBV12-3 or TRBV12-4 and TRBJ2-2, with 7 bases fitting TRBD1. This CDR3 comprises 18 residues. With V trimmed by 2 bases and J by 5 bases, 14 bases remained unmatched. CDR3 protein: CASSLLIQDRVSTGELFF. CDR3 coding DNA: TGTGCCAGCAGTTTACTCATCCAAGACAGGGTTTCGACCGGGGAGCTGTTTTTT.

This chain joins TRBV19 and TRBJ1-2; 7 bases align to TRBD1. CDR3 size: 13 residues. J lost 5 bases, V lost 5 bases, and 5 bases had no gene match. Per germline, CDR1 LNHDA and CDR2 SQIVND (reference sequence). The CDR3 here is CASSPQGKYGYTF. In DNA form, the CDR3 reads TGTGCCAGTAGTCCACAGGGGAAATATGGCTACACCTTC.

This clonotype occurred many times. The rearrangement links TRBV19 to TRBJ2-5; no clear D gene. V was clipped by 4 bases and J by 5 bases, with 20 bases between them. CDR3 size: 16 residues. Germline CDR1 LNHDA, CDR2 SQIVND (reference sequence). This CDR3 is CASSTQDGLHEETQYF. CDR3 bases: TGTGCCAGTAGTACCCAGGACGGGCTGCATGAGGAGACCCAGTACTTC.

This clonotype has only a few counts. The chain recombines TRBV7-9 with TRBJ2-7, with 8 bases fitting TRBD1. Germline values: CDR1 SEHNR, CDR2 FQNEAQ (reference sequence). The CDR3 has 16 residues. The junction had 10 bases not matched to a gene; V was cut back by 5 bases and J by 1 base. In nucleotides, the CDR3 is TGTGCCAGCAGCGTTACTCCGGGACAGGAATCCTACGAGCAGTACTTC. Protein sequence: CASSVTPGQESYEQYF.

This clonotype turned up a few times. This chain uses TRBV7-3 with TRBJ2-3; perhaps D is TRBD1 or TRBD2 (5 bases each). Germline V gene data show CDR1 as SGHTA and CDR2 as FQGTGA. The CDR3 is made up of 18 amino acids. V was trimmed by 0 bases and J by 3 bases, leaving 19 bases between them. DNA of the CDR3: TGTGCCAGCAGCTTAACGTTAAGAGCAGGGACGTCGACAGATACGCAGTATTTT. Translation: CASSLTLRAGTSTDTQYF.

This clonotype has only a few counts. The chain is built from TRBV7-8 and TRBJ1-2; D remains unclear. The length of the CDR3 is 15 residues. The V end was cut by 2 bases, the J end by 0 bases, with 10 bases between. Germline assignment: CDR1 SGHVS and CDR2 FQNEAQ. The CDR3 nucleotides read TGTGCCAGCAGCTTAATACGAGAACCTAACTATGGCTACACCTTC. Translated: CASSLIREPNYGYTF.

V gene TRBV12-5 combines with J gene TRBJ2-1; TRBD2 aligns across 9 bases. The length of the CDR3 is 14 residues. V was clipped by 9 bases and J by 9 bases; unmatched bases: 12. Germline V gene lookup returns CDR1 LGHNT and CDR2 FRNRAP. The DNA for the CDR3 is TGTGCTAGCTCCTCCGGGACTAGCTTTGTTGAGCAGTTCTTC. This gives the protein CASSSGTSFVEQFF.

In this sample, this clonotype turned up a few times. The CDR3 region has the DNA TGTGCCAGCAGTTTACTGCGATTCGGGTACGAGCAGTACTTC. This translates into CASSLLRFGYEQYF. The chain is built from TRBV28 and TRBJ2-7; D ambiguous. The germline V gene has CDR1 MDHEN and CDR2 SYDVKM. Trimming took 2 bases from V and 4 from J, leaving 12 bases between them. CDR3 size: 14 residues.

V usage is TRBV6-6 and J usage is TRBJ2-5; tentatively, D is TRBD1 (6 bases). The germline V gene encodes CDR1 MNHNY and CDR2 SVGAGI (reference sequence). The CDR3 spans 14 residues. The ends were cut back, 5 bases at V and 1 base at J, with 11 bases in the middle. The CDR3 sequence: CASSLRDIQETQYF. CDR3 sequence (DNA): TGTGCCAGCAGTCTCCGGGACATCCAAGAGACCCAGTACTTC.